These 14 T cell receptor beta chains came from one sample sequenced in a study of tumor-infiltrating lymphocytes in localized non-small cell lung cancer. TCRdb's copy holds only in-frame clones and misses some; the assay was immunoSEQ multiplex PCR. The repertoire holds 15,000 to 20,000 clones, with around 81% as singletons. The sample was uninvolved lung tissue not adjacent to the tumor. The receptors originated from a human donor with non-small cell lung cancer.

The J gene is TRBJ1-2, the V gene TRBV19; D is unclear. Germline CDR1 and CDR2: LNHDA and SQIVND (reference sequence). The CDR3 sequence is 12 residues long. V was shortened by 5 bases and J by 5 bases, with 9 bases between the two germline ends. The CDR3 region is CASSLARYGYTF. CDR3 nucleotide sequence: TGTGCCAGTAGTCTTGCCAGATATGGCTACACCTTC.

The chain employs TRBV5-4 and TRBJ2-1, with 9 bases matching TRBD1. CDR3 length equals 16 residues. The V segment lost 4 bases and the J segment 4 bases; nucleotides outside the gene matches: 9. CDR1 is SGHNT, CDR2 YYREEE, per germline (reference sequence). The CDR3 spells CASSPAGTGRYNEQFF. In DNA, the CDR3 is TGTGCCAGCAGCCCGGCCGGGACAGGGAGGTACAATGAGCAGTTCTTC.

The CDR3 DNA follows: TGTGCCAGCGGTACCGAGTACGAGGCGGAGCAGTACTTC. It specifies CASGTEYEAEQYF. This rearrangement joins TRBV9 to TRBJ2-7; D remains unclear. Deletions cut 7 bases from V and 7 bases from J, with 18 bases between. The germline V gene has CDR1 SGDLS and CDR2 YYNGEE. This CDR3 comprises 13 residues.

The V call is TRBV5-1, the J call TRBJ2-1, with TRBD2 matching 14 bases. The V gene's germline CDR1 is SGHRS and CDR2 YFSETQ. V trimming: 2 bases; J trimming: 7 bases; junction bases outside the gene matches: 11. This CDR3 contains 18 residues. The CDR3 nucleotides read TGCGCCAGCAGCTTTAGAGAACCGGGACTAGCGGGAGTTAATGAGCAGTTCTTC. It translates to CASSFREPGLAGVNEQFF.

The V and J genes are TRBV27 and TRBJ1-1, with 9 bases aligning to TRBD1. This CDR3 region has 13 residues. Germline V lookup: CDR1 MNHEY, CDR2 SMNVEV (reference sequence). V lost 8 bases and J lost 5; bases outside the gene matches: 6. CDR3: CASRGTGWTEAFF. The CDR3 DNA is TGTGCCAGCCGCGGGACAGGGTGGACTGAAGCTTTCTTT.

In this sample, this clone turned up a few times. The chain has TRBV19 and TRBJ1-1; D is ambiguous. This CDR3 has 12 residues. Trimming pared 6 bases from V and 1 base from J, leaving 6 bases between. CDR1 is LNHDA and CDR2 is SQIVND in the germline V gene (reference sequence). In DNA, the CDR3 is TGTGCCAGTAGGCTCTCGAACACTGAAGCTTTCTTT. Its protein product is CASRLSNTEAFF. Full variable domain (remainder filled in from reference TRBV19 and TRBJ1-1): DGGITQSPKYLFRKEGQNVTLSCEQNLNHDAMYWYRQDPGQGLRLIYYSQIVNDFQKGDIAEGYSVSREKKESFPLTVTSAQKNPTAFYLCASRLSNTEAFFGQGTRLTVV.

The V gene is TRBV5-1, the J gene TRBJ1-1; D call uncertain. The CDR3 is 15 amino acids. Trimming took off 0 bases at V and 1 base at J, with 10 bases between the two ends. Germline V gives CDR1 SGHRS, CDR2 YFSETQ. The CDR3 is CASSLDPARNTEAFF. CDR3 DNA: TGCGCCAGCAGCTTGGATCCCGCTCGGAACACTGAAGCTTTCTTT.

This chain uses TRBV6-1 with TRBJ2-7; D is undetermined. This CDR3 region has 14 residues. CDR1 MNHNS and CDR2 SASEGT come from the germline V gene. V was trimmed by 3 bases and J by 2 bases, leaving 11 bases between them. Written as DNA, the CDR3 is TGTGCCAGCAGTGAGCTAGACAATACCTACGAGCAGTACTTC. Translation: CASSELDNTYEQYF.

J is TRBJ2-5 and V is TRBV7-6, with unresolved D. V was pared by 0 bases and J by 2 bases, with 7 bases between. The CDR3 totals 14 residues. Germline CDR1 is SGHVS and CDR2 is FNYEAQ. CDR3 coding DNA: TGTGCCAGCAGCTTAGCGCAGTCACAAGAGACCCAGTACTTC. Amino acid sequence: CASSLAQSQETQYF.

The V call is TRBV6-6, the J call TRBJ1-1; no clear D gene. V was pared by 5 bases and J by 1 base, with 5 bases between. The CDR3 is made up of 12 amino acids. The germline V gene encodes CDR1 MNHNY and CDR2 SVGAGI (reference sequence). The CDR3 bases are TGTGCCAGCAGTGAGGCGAACACTGAAGCTTTCTTT. Amino acid sequence: CASSEANTEAFF.

By its share, this clone is medium-sized. The chain employs TRBV6-5 and TRBJ1-1, with 7 bases aligning to TRBD1. V was pared by 10 bases and J by 5 bases, with 13 bases of the junction left unmatched. Per the germline V gene, CDR1 is MNHEY and CDR2 is SVGAGI. CDR3 length: 14 residues. CDR3 nucleotides: TGTGCCACCCACGAAAGGGGGCTGGCGACTGAAGCTTTCTTT. Amino acids: CATHERGLATEAFF.

J is TRBJ1-2 and V is TRBV28; 8 bases align to TRBD1. Germline lookup yields CDR1 MDHEN and CDR2 SYDVKM. The CDR3 has 14 amino acids. Losses at the gene ends were 5 bases for V and 4 bases for J; bases not matched to a gene: 6. In nucleotides, the CDR3 is TGTGCCAGCAGTCCACAGGGGGGACTCTATGGCTACACCTTC. The encoded protein is CASSPQGGLYGYTF.

In its sample, this clone was seen a few times. The CDR3 sequence is CASSPKANTEAFF. CDR3 DNA: TGTGCCAGCAGCCCCAAAGCGAACACTGAAGCTTTCTTT. The V and J genes are TRBV7-6 and TRBJ1-1; D call uncertain. With 5 bases removed from V and 1 base from J, the gap between germline ends came to 8 bases. The germline V gene encodes CDR1 SGHVS and CDR2 FNYEAQ. This CDR3 contains 13 residues.

The chain links TRBV19 to TRBJ2-4; 16 positions agree with TRBD2. V gave up 5 bases and J gave up 0 bases; unmatched junction bases: 10. CDR1 is LNHDA, CDR2 SQIVND, per germline (reference sequence). The CDR3 has 20 residues. CDR3 sequence reads: CASSVAGTSGGGLAKNIQYF. Here the CDR3 DNA reads TGTGCCAGTAGTGTAGCAGGGACTAGCGGGGGGGGCCTAGCCAAAAACATTCAGTACTTC. Using reference TRBV19 and TRBJ2-4 for the parts outside the CDR3, the full variable domain is DGGITQSPKYLFRKEGQNVTLSCEQNLNHDAMYWYRQDPGQGLRLIYYSQIVNDFQKGDIAEGYSVSREKKESFPLTVTSAQKNPTAFYLCASSVAGTSGGGLAKNIQYFGAGTRLSVL.